Here is one TCR beta chain with its context. The antigen is undetermined. Sequencing was designed to attain a depth spanning 1 in 200,000 to 1 in 1 million T cells. Measured with immunoSEQ multiplex PCR; TCRdb has only the in-frame clones, and not every one. This sample carries hundreds of thousands of clones, around 66% of them seen once, and the ten largest clones take around 6.3%. The data originate from a study of cytotoxic CD8 clonotypes in ibrutinib-treated CLL. As for the study in general: Samples yielded averages of roughly 250,000 productive templates and some 94,000 productive rearrangements. Overall study findings and caveats: Circulating CD8+ T-cell counts were tracked by baseline clonality, which exceeded that of age-matched healthy donors.

The CDR3 is 16 amino acids. V lost 4 bases to trimming and J lost 7 bases; unmatched junction nucleotides: 8. CDR1 is SGHTA and CDR2 is FQGTGA in the germline V gene. The source of this sequence is a human donor with chronic lymphocytic leukemia. The V and J genes are TRBV7-3 and TRBJ2-3, with TRBD2 identical over 13 bases. The specimen was PBMCs, collected after 36 months of ibrutinib treatment. DNA of the CDR3: TGTGCCAGCAGCTCTAGGACTAGCGGGAGTTTCAATACGCAGTATTTT. This codes for CASSSRTSGSFNTQYF.